The rows below give T cell receptor beta chains drawn from one sample of a study of cytomegalovirus exposure and HLA in healthy donors. Assay: immunoSEQ multiplex PCR; the TCRdb copy retains only in-frame clones and omits some. This sample has 200,000 or so clones, with around 77% found just once. The material sequenced was PBMCs. The receptors were gathered from a woman aged 30 to 39 in good health and CMV-seronegative. Both conserved end residues are part of each CDR3. Each record gives: D gene, V gene, clone size, J gene, CDR3 DNA, CDR3 protein. A D gene is named only where the DNA matches it firmly. Clone size is shown for a subset of rows, as once, few, many or a class of expanded clone.

d_gene: TRBD1; v_gene: TRBV27; abundance: NA; j_gene: TRBJ2-5; CDR3nt: TGTGCCAGCACCCACTCAGGGGGAGAGACCCAGTACTTC; CDR3aa: CASTHSGGETQYF
d_gene: TRBD2; v_gene: TRBV10-3; abundance: NA; j_gene: TRBJ2-1; CDR3nt: TGTGCCATCAGGGCCCGGGGGGGCAATGAGCAGTTCTTC; CDR3aa: CAIRARGGNEQFF
d_gene: TRBD1; v_gene: TRBV27; abundance: few; j_gene: TRBJ1-4; CDR3nt: TGTGCCAGCAGTATGGACAGGGGGCGCAGGTTCGAAAAACTGTTTTTT; CDR3aa: CASSMDRGRRFEKLFF
d_gene: NA; v_gene: TRBV5-1; abundance: NA; j_gene: TRBJ2-2; CDR3nt: TGCGCCAGCAGCGGCCCCGGGACATCGAACACCGGGGAGCTGTTTTTT; CDR3aa: CASSGPGTSNTGELFF
d_gene: NA; v_gene: TRBV5-6; abundance: NA; j_gene: TRBJ2-1; CDR3nt: TGTGCCAGCAGCTTGGCCAACAGGGACGAGCAGTTCTTC; CDR3aa: CASSLANRDEQFF
d_gene: NA; v_gene: TRBV4-1; abundance: NA; j_gene: TRBJ1-5; CDR3nt: TGCGCCAGCAGCCAAGATAGTTACGGCAATCAGCCCCAGCATTTT; CDR3aa: CASSQDSYGNQPQHF
d_gene: NA; v_gene: TRBV29-1; abundance: NA; j_gene: TRBJ2-5; CDR3nt: TGCAGCGTTGCCGTCCAAGAGACCCAGTACTTC; CDR3aa: CSVAVQETQYF
d_gene: NA; v_gene: TRBV30; abundance: NA; j_gene: TRBJ2-5; CDR3nt: TGTGCCTGGAGTGATGGTAGAATAGAGACCCAGTACTTC; CDR3aa: CAWSDGRIETQYF
d_gene: TRBD1; v_gene: TRBV19; abundance: NA; j_gene: TRBJ2-7; CDR3nt: TGTGCCAGTAGTACCATTTCAGCGAATGGGGGACAGAAATACTTC; CDR3aa: CASSTISANGGQKYF
d_gene: NA; v_gene: TRBV5-1; abundance: few; j_gene: TRBJ1-5; CDR3nt: TGCGCCAGCAGCCGGGGGGGGTTTAATCAGCCCCAGCATTTT; CDR3aa: CASSRGGFNQPQHF
d_gene: NA; v_gene: TRBV5-1; abundance: NA; j_gene: TRBJ2-1; CDR3nt: TGCGCCAGCAGCTTGGACGTTTCGGTGGTTAATGAGCAGTTCTTC; CDR3aa: CASSLDVSVVNEQFF
d_gene: NA; v_gene: TRBV9; abundance: NA; j_gene: TRBJ2-3; CDR3nt: TGTGCCAGCAGCCGAAGGGATAGCGCCGCGAGGCCAGATACGCAGTATTTT; CDR3aa: CASSRRDSAARPDTQYF
d_gene: NA; v_gene: TRBV6-5; abundance: NA; j_gene: TRBJ1-2; CDR3nt: TGTGCCAGCAGTTTACTGTCGAGTCGGAGCTATGGCTACACCTTC; CDR3aa: CASSLLSSRSYGYTF
d_gene: TRBD2; v_gene: TRBV5-1; abundance: once; j_gene: TRBJ2-1; CDR3nt: TGCGCCAGCAGCTTTATCCCCCAAGCGGGGGAGTACAATGAGCAGTTCTTC; CDR3aa: CASSFIPQAGEYNEQFF
d_gene: NA; v_gene: TRBV15; abundance: NA; j_gene: TRBJ1-3; CDR3nt: TGTGCCACCAGCAGAGATCACAGGGACAACACCATATATTTT; CDR3aa: CATSRDHRDNTIYF
d_gene: TRBD1; v_gene: TRBV28; abundance: NA; j_gene: TRBJ1-2; CDR3nt: TGTGCCAGCAGTTTGTACAGGGGGGTCTATGGCTACACCTTC; CDR3aa: CASSLYRGVYGYTF
d_gene: TRBD1; v_gene: TRBV30; abundance: NA; j_gene: TRBJ2-7; CDR3nt: TGTGCCTGGAGTGTTACAAGGGACAGTGTTAGCGAGCAGTACTTC; CDR3aa: CAWSVTRDSVSEQYF
d_gene: NA; v_gene: TRBV7-6; abundance: NA; j_gene: TRBJ2-1; CDR3nt: TGTGCCAGCAGCTTACAGGCGAATGAGCAGTTCTTC; CDR3aa: CASSLQANEQFF
d_gene: NA; v_gene: TRBV1; abundance: NA; j_gene: TRBJ2-5; CDR3nt: TGCACCAGCAGCCAAGACCGAGGGGGCGAGACCCAGTACTTC; CDR3aa: CTSSQDRGGETQYF
d_gene: NA; v_gene: TRBV9; abundance: few; j_gene: TRBJ1-1; CDR3nt: TGTGCCAGCAGCCCCAGCGTGAACACTGAAGCTTTCTTT; CDR3aa: CASSPSVNTEAFF
d_gene: NA; v_gene: TRBV13; abundance: NA; j_gene: TRBJ2-7; CDR3nt: TGTGCCAGCAGCTTACGTCCCACAGGGTCCGAGCAGTACTTC; CDR3aa: CASSLRPTGSEQYF
d_gene: NA; v_gene: TRBV2; abundance: NA; j_gene: TRBJ1-6; CDR3nt: TGTGCCAGCAGTTTGGGGGCCGGTTCACCCCTCCACTTT; CDR3aa: CASSLGAGSPLHF
d_gene: TRBD2; v_gene: TRBV4-1; abundance: NA; j_gene: TRBJ2-7; CDR3nt: TGCGCCAGCAGCCACCTGGCGGGGGAATATTACGAGCAGTACTTC; CDR3aa: CASSHLAGEYYEQYF
d_gene: TRBD2; v_gene: TRBV5-1; abundance: NA; j_gene: TRBJ2-1; CDR3nt: TGCGCCAGCAGCCCTAAGCCGGGGGGATACAATGAGCAGTTCTTC; CDR3aa: CASSPKPGGYNEQFF
d_gene: TRBD1; v_gene: TRBV5-1; abundance: once; j_gene: TRBJ2-2; CDR3nt: TGCGCCAGCAGCCCAGACAGGGGAGTGAACACCGGGGAGCTGTTTTTT; CDR3aa: CASSPDRGVNTGELFF
d_gene: NA; v_gene: TRBV5-1; abundance: NA; j_gene: TRBJ2-7; CDR3nt: TGCGCCAGCAGCTCCATACTCAGGGGCCCCTACGAGCAGTACTTC; CDR3aa: CASSSILRGPYEQYF
d_gene: NA; v_gene: TRBV9; abundance: NA; j_gene: TRBJ2-7; CDR3nt: TGTGCCAGCAGCGCCACAGGGGGGGAAGAGCAGTACTTC; CDR3aa: CASSATGGEEQYF
d_gene: NA; v_gene: TRBV10-3; abundance: NA; j_gene: TRBJ1-6; CDR3nt: TGTGCCATCAGACCAGGGGACAATTCACCCCTCCACTTT; CDR3aa: CAIRPGDNSPLHF
d_gene: TRBD2; v_gene: TRBV7-3; abundance: NA; j_gene: TRBJ2-3; CDR3nt: TGTGCCAGCAGCGCCCGATCGGCTAGCGGGGGCCGCACAGATACGCAGTATTTT; CDR3aa: CASSARSASGGRTDTQYF
d_gene: NA; v_gene: TRBV28; abundance: NA; j_gene: TRBJ1-3; CDR3nt: TGTGCCAGCAGTTTATATAAATCCTTCGCAAGCCCTGGAAACACCATATATTTT; CDR3aa: CASSLYKSFASPGNTIYF
d_gene: NA; v_gene: TRBV6-6; abundance: NA; j_gene: TRBJ1-5; CDR3nt: TGTGCCAGCAGTTACCCAGGGAGCAATCAGCCCCAGCATTTT; CDR3aa: CASSYPGSNQPQHF
d_gene: TRBD2; v_gene: TRBV5-1; abundance: NA; j_gene: TRBJ2-1; CDR3nt: TGCGCCAGCAGCTTGTCTAGCGGGGTCTCCTACAATGAGCAGTTCTTC; CDR3aa: CASSLSSGVSYNEQFF
d_gene: NA; v_gene: TRBV27; abundance: NA; j_gene: TRBJ2-2; CDR3nt: TGTGCCAGCAGTTCCTACTTGACCGGGGAGCTGTTTTTT; CDR3aa: CASSSYLTGELFF
d_gene: NA; v_gene: TRBV5-1; abundance: NA; j_gene: TRBJ1-1; CDR3nt: TGCGCCAGCAGCTTGGGATCCTATAGTGGAGCCGCCACTGAAGCTTTCTTT; CDR3aa: CASSLGSYSGAATEAFF
d_gene: TRBD1; v_gene: TRBV28; abundance: NA; j_gene: TRBJ2-7; CDR3nt: TGTGCCAGCAGCTATGGGACAGGAGGGGCCTACGAGCAGTACTTC; CDR3aa: CASSYGTGGAYEQYF
d_gene: NA; v_gene: TRBV30; abundance: NA; j_gene: TRBJ2-3; CDR3nt: TGTGCCTGGAGAGGCGGGGCGACAGATACGCAGTATTTT; CDR3aa: CAWRGGATDTQYF
d_gene: TRBD1; v_gene: TRBV5-4; abundance: few; j_gene: TRBJ2-1; CDR3nt: TGTGCCAGCAGGCCTACAGGGGGCGAGCAGTTCTTC; CDR3aa: CASRPTGGEQFF
d_gene: NA; v_gene: TRBV2; abundance: NA; j_gene: TRBJ1-1; CDR3nt: TGTGCCAGCAGCCCTTTATCGTACACTGAAGCTTTCTTT; CDR3aa: CASSPLSYTEAFF
d_gene: NA; v_gene: TRBV27; abundance: NA; j_gene: TRBJ1-2; CDR3nt: TGTGCCAGCAGACCACAGGAAAACTATGGCTACACCTTC; CDR3aa: CASRPQENYGYTF
d_gene: NA; v_gene: TRBV5-6; abundance: NA; j_gene: TRBJ2-2; CDR3nt: TGTGCCAGCAGCTACTTAGCGGAGATGAACACCGGGGAGCTGTTTTTT; CDR3aa: CASSYLAEMNTGELFF
d_gene: NA; v_gene: TRBV28; abundance: NA; j_gene: TRBJ1-1; CDR3nt: TGTGCCAGCAGCACACACAGGGAGTCGAACACTGAAGCTTTCTTT; CDR3aa: CASSTHRESNTEAFF
d_gene: NA; v_gene: TRBV27; abundance: NA; j_gene: TRBJ1-1; CDR3nt: TGTGCCAGCAGTTTATATGAGGAGAACACTGAAGCTTTCTTT; CDR3aa: CASSLYEENTEAFF
d_gene: TRBD2; v_gene: TRBV6-5; abundance: NA; j_gene: TRBJ2-7; CDR3nt: TGTGCCAGCAGTTACTCGGGGACTAGCGGGGGCTACGAGCAGTACTTC; CDR3aa: CASSYSGTSGGYEQYF
d_gene: TRBD2; v_gene: TRBV7-3; abundance: few; j_gene: TRBJ2-7; CDR3nt: TGTGCCAGCAGCCTCCTCCCGGGACTAGCGACCCACGAGCAGTACTTC; CDR3aa: CASSLLPGLATHEQYF
d_gene: TRBD1; v_gene: TRBV5-4; abundance: NA; j_gene: TRBJ2-5; CDR3nt: TGTGCCAGCAGCACAGGGGGGAACCAAGAGACCCAGTACTTC; CDR3aa: CASSTGGNQETQYF
d_gene: NA; v_gene: TRBV10-2; abundance: few; j_gene: TRBJ2-2; CDR3nt: TGCGCCAGCAGAAGGACATTGAACACCGGGGAGCTGTTTTTT; CDR3aa: CASRRTLNTGELFF
d_gene: TRBD2; v_gene: TRBV5-1; abundance: NA; j_gene: TRBJ2-5; CDR3nt: TGCGCCAGCAGCGGACTAGCGGAAGAGACCCAGTACTTC; CDR3aa: CASSGLAEETQYF
d_gene: NA; v_gene: TRBV28; abundance: NA; j_gene: TRBJ2-1; CDR3nt: TGTGCCAGCAGTCTTAGGGGAATAACCCCTGAGCAGTTCTTC; CDR3aa: CASSLRGITPEQFF
d_gene: TRBD1; v_gene: TRBV7-6; abundance: NA; j_gene: TRBJ1-1; CDR3nt: TGTGCCAGCAGCTTAGCGGGACAGATGAACACTGAAGCTTTCTTT; CDR3aa: CASSLAGQMNTEAFF
d_gene: TRBD1; v_gene: TRBV2; abundance: NA; j_gene: TRBJ1-2; CDR3nt: TGTGCCAGCAGGGGCGGGACAGGGATGGGCTATGGCTACCCCTTC; CDR3aa: CASRGGTGMGYGYPF
d_gene: NA; v_gene: TRBV10-3; abundance: NA; j_gene: TRBJ2-1; CDR3nt: TGTGCCATCAGTGACGGGTCCTACAATGAGCAGTTCTTC; CDR3aa: CAISDGSYNEQFF
d_gene: TRBD1; v_gene: TRBV7-9; abundance: once; j_gene: TRBJ2-3; CDR3nt: TGTGCCAGCAGGCGACAGGGTGGAGATACGCAGTATTTT; CDR3aa: CASRRQGGDTQYF
d_gene: NA; v_gene: TRBV6-1; abundance: NA; j_gene: TRBJ2-7; CDR3nt: TGTGCCAGCTCCGGACGGAGGAGCTACGAGCAGTACTTC; CDR3aa: CASSGRRSYEQYF
d_gene: NA; v_gene: TRBV28; abundance: once; j_gene: TRBJ2-3; CDR3nt: TGTGCCAGCAGTAAGGTACACGGGGATACGCAGTATTTT; CDR3aa: CASSKVHGDTQYF
d_gene: TRBD1; v_gene: TRBV11-2; abundance: NA; j_gene: TRBJ2-7; CDR3nt: TGTGCCAGCAGCTACCGGACAGGTCTCCACGAGCAGTACTTC; CDR3aa: CASSYRTGLHEQYF
d_gene: NA; v_gene: TRBV30; abundance: NA; j_gene: TRBJ1-2; CDR3nt: TGTGCCTGGAGTCCCAATGCGGGGGGCCCCGCGTTCTTC; CDR3aa: CAWSPNAGGPAFF
d_gene: TRBD1; v_gene: TRBV15; abundance: few; j_gene: TRBJ1-1; CDR3nt: TGTGCCACCAGCAGGGCACCGGGACAGGGGAGAGAAGCTTTCTTT; CDR3aa: CATSRAPGQGREAFF
d_gene: TRBD1; v_gene: TRBV4-1; abundance: NA; j_gene: TRBJ2-7; CDR3nt: TGCGCCAGCAGCCGCGGACAGGGGTCAAGCTCCTACGAGCAGTACTTC; CDR3aa: CASSRGQGSSSYEQYF
d_gene: NA; v_gene: TRBV18; abundance: few; j_gene: TRBJ1-5; CDR3nt: TGTGCCAGCTCACCGCCGGGACACGGAAATCAGCCCCAGCATTTT; CDR3aa: CASSPPGHGNQPQHF